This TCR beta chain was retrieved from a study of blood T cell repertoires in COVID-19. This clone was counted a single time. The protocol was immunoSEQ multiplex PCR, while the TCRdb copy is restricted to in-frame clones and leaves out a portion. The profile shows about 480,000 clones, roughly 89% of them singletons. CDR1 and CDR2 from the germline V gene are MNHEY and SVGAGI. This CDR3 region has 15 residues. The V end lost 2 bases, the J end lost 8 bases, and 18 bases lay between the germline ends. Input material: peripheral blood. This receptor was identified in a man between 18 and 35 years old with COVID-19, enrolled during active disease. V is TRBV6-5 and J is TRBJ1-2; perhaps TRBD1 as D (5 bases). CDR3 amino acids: CASSYGGTRRGGYTF. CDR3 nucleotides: TGTGCCAGCAGTTACGGCGGCACTCGGAGGGGCGGCTACACCTTC.